Given below is one T cell receptor (beta chain) in context. The data are from a study of blood T cell repertoires in COVID-19. Study in general: Sample material is recorded as cDNA or gDNA derived from T cells, B-cell-depleted T cells, or PBMCs.

Germline loops: CDR1 MNHEY, CDR2 SVGAGI. This CDR3 has 13 amino acids. V was pared by 6 bases and J by 10 bases, with 16 bases between. TCRdb's copy holds only in-frame clones and misses some; the assay was immunoSEQ multiplex PCR. The sample consists of some 180,000 clones, 75% to 90% of them appearing once. The chain uses TRBV6-5 and TRBJ2-1; the D gene is possibly TRBD2 (5 bases). The receptor was isolated from a man aged 35 to 55 with acute or convalescent COVID-19. The material sequenced was peripheral blood. The CDR3 region has the DNA TGTGCCAGCAGCCCAAATAGCTCGGGGGAGCAGTTCTTC. Residues: CASSPNSSGEQFF.